The present T cell receptor (beta chain) was sequenced within a study of blood T cell repertoires in COVID-19. Seattle's cohort entered during active infection and was followed longitudinally. The CDR3 is made up of 13 amino acids. Trimming removed 7 bases at V and 4 bases at J, with 10 bases between. CDR1 MNHEY and CDR2 SVGAGI come from the germline V gene. How the authors handled the data: Nucleated cell number was recorded as an estimate derived from reference gene primer amplification. Produced via immunoSEQ multiplex PCR; TCRdb's table is partial and in-frame only. For V, J and clone size, that table is used; D and trimming come from the DNA. The sample holds under 550,000 clones, 85% to 90% seen once.

The source is a man in his late teens or twenties with COVID-19, enrolled during active disease. The chain uses TRBV6-5 and TRBJ2-2, with a possible D match to TRBD2 (6 bases). Sequences were obtained from peripheral blood. The CDR3 DNA follows: TGTGCCAGCACGCAGGGAGGCACCGGGGAGCTGTTTTTT. Protein: CASTQGGTGELFF.